This T cell receptor beta chain was identified during a study of cytomegalovirus exposure and HLA in healthy donors. Overall study results and limits: TCR beta sequences numbering under 20,000 were associated with HLA alleles at 0.05 false discovery rate in a later analysis.

Trimming took 5 bases from V and 5 from J, leaving 16 bases between them. Germline lookup yields CDR1 SGHTA and CDR2 FQGNSA. CDR3 length: 14 amino acids. Comment on this clone: Its antigen is as yet unknown.

The PCR ran on 60 Vbeta and 13 Jbeta primers. Clones were sequenced by immunoSEQ multiplex PCR, and TCRdb holds only the in-frame ones, with some missing. Its table lists 50,000 to 60,000 clones. The clonotype originates from a male donor in good health and CMV-seronegative. Sequenced sample: PBMCs. The chain links TRBV7-2 to TRBJ2-7, with a tentative D call TRBD1 (6 bases). Here the CDR3 DNA reads TGTGCCAGCAGCACCGCTTACAGGGCCCACGAGCAGTACTTC. This sequence encodes CASSTAYRAHEQYF.